This TCR beta chain was identified in a study of cytomegalovirus exposure and HLA in healthy donors. General study findings and limits: Using a false discovery rate of 0.05, a later analysis showed that 15,000 to 20,000 TCR beta sequences were associated with HLA alleles.

This clone was seen just once. Its antigen remains unknown. This PCR relied on a set of 60 Vbeta primers and 13 Jbeta primers. Data came from immunoSEQ multiplex PCR; TCRdb stores just in-frame clones and leaves some out. Counted here are some 140,000 clones, 70% to 80% occurring once; the ten biggest clones make up 8.8%. The CDR3 is made up of 14 amino acids. Per germline, CDR1 SGHTA and CDR2 FQGNSA. The trim removed 4 bases at V and 7 bases at J, leaving 7 bases unmatched. The chain is built from TRBV7-2 and TRBJ1-2; 9 positions agree with TRBD1. Material for sequencing was PBMCs. This clonotype originated in a woman aged 50 to 60 in good health and CMV-seropositive. CDR3 sequence reads: CASSSRDRVFGYTF. Here the CDR3 DNA reads TGTGCCAGCAGCTCCCGGGACAGGGTTTTTGGCTACACCTTC. Full variable domain (outside the CDR3, taken from reference TRBV7-2 and TRBJ1-2): GAGVSQSPSNKVTEKGKDVELRCDPISGHTALYWYRQSLGQGLEFLIYFQGNSAPDKSGLPSDRFSAERTGGSVSTLTIQRTQQEDSAVYLCASSSRDRVFGYTFGSGTRLTVV.